This TCR beta chain appears in the sequencing data of a study of blood T cell repertoires in COVID-19. Study-level background: T cells, B-cell-depleted T cells, or PBMCs supplied cDNA or gDNA.

The protocol was immunoSEQ multiplex PCR, while the TCRdb copy is restricted to in-frame clones and leaves out a portion. The data contain about 350,000 clones, 87% of them seen just once; the ten biggest clones take up 0.9% to 1.2%. Looked up from germline, CDR1 is SQVTM and CDR2 is ANQGSEA. The CDR3 spans 15 residues. After removal of 8 bases from V and 0 bases from J, the junction contained 8 bases not matched to a gene. Cohorts were based on clinical histories the participants reported. This clonotype was obtained from a woman aged 25 to 39 who had recovered from COVID-19. The chain uses TRBV29-1 and TRBJ2-2, with TRBD1 matching 8 bases. Sequences were obtained from PBMCs or T cells enriched from blood (not recorded which). CDR3 amino acids: CSIMQGASNTGELFF. The CDR3 DNA sequence: TGCAGCATCATGCAGGGGGCGTCGAACACCGGGGAGCTGTTTTTT.